These 3 T cell receptor beta chains share one sample of origin, sequenced in a study of blood T cell repertoires in COVID-19. Assay: immunoSEQ multiplex PCR; the TCRdb copy retains only in-frame clones and omits some. The repertoire includes roughly 250,000 clones, approximately 86% of them detected once, and approximately 7.9% sits in the top ten. Specimen: peripheral blood. Receptor source: a man aged 55 to 69 who had recovered from COVID-19.

The chain recombines TRBV2 with TRBJ2-5; D uncertain. Trimming removed 4 bases at V and 3 bases at J, with 9 bases between. Germline V CDR1 and CDR2: SNHLY, FYNNEI. The CDR3 has 13 residues. The CDR3 sequence: CASSGNSKETQYF. The CDR3 DNA reads TGTGCCAGCAGTGGGAACAGTAAAGAGACCCAGTACTTC. The variable domain in full, completed from reference TRBV2 and TRBJ2-5, reads EPEVTQTPSHQVTQMGQEVILRCVPISNHLYFYWYRQILGQKVEFLVSFYNNEISEKSEIFDDQFSVERPDGSNFTLKIRSTKLEDSAMYFCASSGNSKETQYFGPGTRLLVL.

V is TRBV18 and J is TRBJ2-1; 10 bases align to TRBD2. Losses at the gene ends were 6 bases for V and 6 bases for J; bases not matched to a gene: 8. The V gene's germline CDR1 is KGHSH and CDR2 LQKENI. The CDR3 contains 15 residues. CDR3: CASSPLAGVSNEQFF. CDR3 in DNA: TGTGCCAGCTCCCCTCTAGCGGGGGTTTCCAATGAGCAGTTCTTC. The whole variable domain, remainder taken from reference TRBV18 and TRBJ2-1, is NAGVMQNPRHLVRRRGQEARLRCSPMKGHSHVYWYRQLPEEGLKFMVYLQKENIIDESGMPKERFSAEFPKEGPSILRIQQVVRGDSAAYFCASSPLAGVSNEQFFGPGTRLTVL.

The chain couples TRBV3-1 (or the pseudogene TRBV3-2) to TRBJ1-2; 9 nucleotides line up with TRBD1. V lost 3 bases to trimming and J lost 7 bases; unmatched junction nucleotides: 3. Germline assignment: CDR1 LGHDT and CDR2 YNNKEL (reference sequence). This CDR3 spans 13 amino acids. This CDR3 reads CASSHMGQGGYTF. In nucleotides, the CDR3 is TGTGCCAGCAGCCACATGGGACAGGGTGGCTACACCTTC.